Each of the 2 T cell receptor beta chains below was sequenced from the same sample in a study of OX40 agonist ivuxolimab in advanced cancers. The assay was immunoSEQ multiplex PCR, and TCRdb's table has in-frame clones only and misses some. The data contain 22,000 or so clones, 75% to 90% of them singletons. The sequenced sample was CD4+ or CD8+ T cells sorted from blood, obtained in a trial of the OX40 agonist ivuxolimab. The receptors originated from an adult with an advanced solid tumor such as melanoma, head and neck, liver or kidney cancer.

The chain recombines TRBV12-5 with TRBJ1-1; D gene unclear. V lost 0 bases, J lost 8 bases, and 10 bases lay in between. Germline loops: CDR1 LGHNT, CDR2 FRNRAP. This CDR3 has 13 residues. CDR3 protein: CASGLVPSPEAFF. The CDR3 DNA sequence: TGTGCTAGTGGTTTGGTCCCCAGCCCCGAAGCTTTCTTT.

The chain couples TRBV18 to TRBJ2-3; D not certain. This CDR3 comprises 13 residues. The germline CDR1 and CDR2 sequences are KGHSH and LQKENI. Trimming shortened V by 1 base and J by 5 bases, and 7 bases separated the two germline ends. The CDR3 spells CASSPLSKDTQYF. For the CDR3, the DNA is TGTGCCAGCTCACCACTTTCCAAAGATACGCAGTATTTT.